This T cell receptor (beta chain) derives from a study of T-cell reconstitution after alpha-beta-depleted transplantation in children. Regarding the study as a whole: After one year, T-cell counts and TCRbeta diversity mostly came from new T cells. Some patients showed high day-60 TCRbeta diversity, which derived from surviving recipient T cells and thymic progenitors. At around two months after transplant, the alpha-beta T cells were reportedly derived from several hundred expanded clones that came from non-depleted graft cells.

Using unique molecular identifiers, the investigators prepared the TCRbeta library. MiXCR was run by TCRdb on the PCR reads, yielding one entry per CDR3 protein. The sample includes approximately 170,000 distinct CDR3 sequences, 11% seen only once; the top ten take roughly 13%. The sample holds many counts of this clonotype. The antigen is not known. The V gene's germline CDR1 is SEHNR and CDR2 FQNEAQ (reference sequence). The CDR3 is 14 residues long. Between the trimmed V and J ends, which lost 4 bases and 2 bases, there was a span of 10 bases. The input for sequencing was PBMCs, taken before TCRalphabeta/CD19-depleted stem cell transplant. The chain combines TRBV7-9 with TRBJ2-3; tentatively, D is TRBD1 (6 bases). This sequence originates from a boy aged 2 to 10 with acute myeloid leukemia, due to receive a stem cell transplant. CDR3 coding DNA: TGTGCCAGCAGCTCAGGGGATTACACAGATACGCAGTATTTT. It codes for CASSSGDYTDTQYF.